This T cell receptor (delta chain) was obtained from a study of Vδ1+ human thymocytes. The CDR3 runs 21 residues. Trimming took 7 bases from V and 0 from J, leaving 33 bases between them. Germline CDR1 TSWWSYY, CDR2 QGS. Sequences come from RNA converted to cDNA by reverse transcription. CDR3 amplicons came from multiplex PCR with pooled V-gene forward and constant-region reverse primers. TCRdb called clones anew from the multiplex PCR reads with CATT. The sample lists about 58,000 delta-chain clones; more than 12% were seen once. This clone has just a few counts. Antigen: not known. General study results and limits: In the thymus, TRG and TRD repertoires looked highly polyclonal with Gaussian CDR3 lengths.

This sequence originates from a girl less than two years old who had congenital heart surgery. The source material was Vdelta1+ gamma-delta thymocytes from the thymus. Specified subset: FACS-sorted CD3+ TCRalphabeta- TCRVdelta1+ TCRVdelta2- thymocytes. The chain couples TRDV1 to TRDJ1; D may be TRDD2 (8 bases). CDR3 amino acids: CALAPNPYFLRGGEYTDKLIF. The CDR3 coding sequence is TGTGCTCTTGCCCCAAACCCCTACTTCCTACGTGGGGGAGAATACACCGATAAACTCATCTTT.